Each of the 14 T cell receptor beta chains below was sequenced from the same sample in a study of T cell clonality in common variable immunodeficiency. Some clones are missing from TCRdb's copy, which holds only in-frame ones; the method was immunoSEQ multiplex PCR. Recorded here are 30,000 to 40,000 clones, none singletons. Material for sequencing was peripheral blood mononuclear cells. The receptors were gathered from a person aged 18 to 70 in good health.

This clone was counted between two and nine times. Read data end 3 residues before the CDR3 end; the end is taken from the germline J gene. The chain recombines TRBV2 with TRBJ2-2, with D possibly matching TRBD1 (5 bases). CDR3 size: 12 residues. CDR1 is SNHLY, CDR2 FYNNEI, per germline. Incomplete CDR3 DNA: TGTGCCACCAGCATTATGGGGCCCATG. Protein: CATSIMGPM. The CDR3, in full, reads CATSIMGPMLFF.

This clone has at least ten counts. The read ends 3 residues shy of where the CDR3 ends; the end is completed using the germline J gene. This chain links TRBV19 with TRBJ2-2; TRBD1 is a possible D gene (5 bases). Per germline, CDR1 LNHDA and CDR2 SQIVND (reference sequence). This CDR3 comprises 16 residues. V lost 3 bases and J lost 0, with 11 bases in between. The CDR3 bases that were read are TGTGCCAGTAGTATTTATGGGGCTTCGAACACCGGGGAG. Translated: CASSIYGASNTGE. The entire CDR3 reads CASSIYGASNTGELFF. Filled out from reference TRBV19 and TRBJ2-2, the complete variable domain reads DGGITQSPKYLFRKEGQNVTLSCEQNLNHDAMYWYRQDPGQGLRLIYYSQIVNDFQKGDIAEGYSVSREKKESFPLTVTSAQKNPTAFYLCASSIYGASNTGELFFGEGSRLTVL.

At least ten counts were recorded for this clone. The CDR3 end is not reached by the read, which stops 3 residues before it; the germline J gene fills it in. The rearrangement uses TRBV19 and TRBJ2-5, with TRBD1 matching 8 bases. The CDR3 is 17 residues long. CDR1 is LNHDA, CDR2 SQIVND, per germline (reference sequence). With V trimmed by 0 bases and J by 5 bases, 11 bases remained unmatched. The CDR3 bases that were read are TGTGCCAGTAGTATAGATCCCAAGCAGGGGGCAGTTGAGACC. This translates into CASSIDPKQGAVET. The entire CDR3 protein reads CASSIDPKQGAVETQYF.

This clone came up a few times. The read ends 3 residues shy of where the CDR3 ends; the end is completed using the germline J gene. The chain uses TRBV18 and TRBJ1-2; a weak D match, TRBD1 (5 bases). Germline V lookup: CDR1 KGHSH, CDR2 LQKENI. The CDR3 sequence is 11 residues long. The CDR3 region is CASSPGAGYTF. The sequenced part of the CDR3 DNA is TGTGCCAGCTCACCAGGGGCAGGA. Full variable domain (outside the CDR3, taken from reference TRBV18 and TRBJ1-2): NAGVMQNPRHLVRRRGQEARLRCSPMKGHSHVYWYRQLPEEGLKFMVYLQKENIIDESGMPKERFSAEFPKEGPSILRIQQVVRGDSAAYFCASSPGAGYTFGSGTRLTVV.

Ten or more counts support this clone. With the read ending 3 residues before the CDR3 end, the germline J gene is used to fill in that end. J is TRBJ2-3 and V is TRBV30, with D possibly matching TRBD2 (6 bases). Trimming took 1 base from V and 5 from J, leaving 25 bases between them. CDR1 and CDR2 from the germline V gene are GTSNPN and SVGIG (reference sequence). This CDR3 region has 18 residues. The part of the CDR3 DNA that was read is TGTGCCTGGAGTGATTATCGGCTAGCGCCACTTCGGGGAGATACG. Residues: CAWSDYRLAPLRGDT. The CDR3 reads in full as CAWSDYRLAPLRGDTQYF.

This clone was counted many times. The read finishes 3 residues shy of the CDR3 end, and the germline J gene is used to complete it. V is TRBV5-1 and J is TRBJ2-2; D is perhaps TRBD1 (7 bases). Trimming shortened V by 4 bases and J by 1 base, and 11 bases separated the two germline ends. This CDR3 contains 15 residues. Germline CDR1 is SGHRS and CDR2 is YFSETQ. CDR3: CASSAQGGNTGELFF. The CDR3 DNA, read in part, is TGCGCCAGCAGCGCCCAGGGGGGGAACACCGGGGAG.

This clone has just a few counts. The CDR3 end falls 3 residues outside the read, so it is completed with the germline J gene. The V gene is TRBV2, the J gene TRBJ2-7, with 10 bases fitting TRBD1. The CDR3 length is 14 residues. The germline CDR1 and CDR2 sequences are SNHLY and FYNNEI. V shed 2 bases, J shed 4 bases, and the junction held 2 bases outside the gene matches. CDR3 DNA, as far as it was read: TGTGCCAGCAGTGAACGGGGACAGGGGTACGAG. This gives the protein CASSERGQGYE. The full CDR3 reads CASSERGQGYEQYF.

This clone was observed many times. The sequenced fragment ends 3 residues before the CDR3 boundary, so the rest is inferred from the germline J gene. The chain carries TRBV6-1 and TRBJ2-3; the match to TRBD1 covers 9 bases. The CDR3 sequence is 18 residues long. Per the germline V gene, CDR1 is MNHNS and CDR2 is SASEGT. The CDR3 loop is CASSEPLDRGNSNQPQYF. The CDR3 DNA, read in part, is TGTGCCAGCAGTGAACCTTTGGACAGGGGAAATAGCAATCAGCCG.

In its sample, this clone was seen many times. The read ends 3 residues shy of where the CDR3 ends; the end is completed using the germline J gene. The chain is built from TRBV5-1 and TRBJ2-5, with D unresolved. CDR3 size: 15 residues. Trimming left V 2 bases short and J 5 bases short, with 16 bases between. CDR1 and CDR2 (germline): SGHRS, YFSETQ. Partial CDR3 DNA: TGCGCCAGCAGCTTACTAAGTCGGGTCGGGGAGACC. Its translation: CASSLLSRVGET. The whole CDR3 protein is CASSLLSRVGETQYF. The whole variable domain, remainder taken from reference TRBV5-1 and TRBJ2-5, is KAGVTQTPRYLIKTRGQQVTLSCSPISGHRSVSWYQQTPGQGLQFLFEYFSETQRNKGNFPGRFSGRQFSNSRSEMNVSTLELGDSALYLCASSLLSRVGETQYFGPGTRLLVL.

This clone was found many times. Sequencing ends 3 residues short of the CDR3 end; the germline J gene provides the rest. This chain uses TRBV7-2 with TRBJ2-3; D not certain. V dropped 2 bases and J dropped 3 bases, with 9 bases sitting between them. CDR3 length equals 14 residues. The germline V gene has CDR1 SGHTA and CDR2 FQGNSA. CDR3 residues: CASSLTRFTDTQYF. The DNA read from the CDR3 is TGTGCCAGCAGCTTAACGAGGTTTACAGATACG.

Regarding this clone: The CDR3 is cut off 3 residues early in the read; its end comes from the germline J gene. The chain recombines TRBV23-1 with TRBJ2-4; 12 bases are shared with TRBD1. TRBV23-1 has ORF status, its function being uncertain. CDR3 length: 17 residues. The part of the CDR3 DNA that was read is TGCGCCAGCAGTCAAGCGACCGGGACAGGGGGCGGCTATGGT. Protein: CASSQATGTGGGYG. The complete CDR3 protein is CASSQATGTGGGYGQYF.

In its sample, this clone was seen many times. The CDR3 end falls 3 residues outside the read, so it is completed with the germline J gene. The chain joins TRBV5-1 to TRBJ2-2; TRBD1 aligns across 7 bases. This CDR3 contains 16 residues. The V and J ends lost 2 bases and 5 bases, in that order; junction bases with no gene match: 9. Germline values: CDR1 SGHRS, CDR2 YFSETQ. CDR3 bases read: TGCGCCAGCAGCTTCTCTCCCGGGACAGAGACCGGGGAG. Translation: CASSFSPGTETGE. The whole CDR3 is CASSFSPGTETGELFF.

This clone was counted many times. Incomplete CDR3 DNA: TGTGCCAGCAGCTCGCCGATCGGGGGTTCACCC. Protein product: CASSSPIGGSP. In full, the CDR3 is CASSSPIGGSPLHF. V usage is TRBV7-9 and J usage is TRBJ1-6; possible D gene TRBD1, 5 bases. Read data end 3 residues before the CDR3 end; the end is taken from the germline J gene. Looked up from germline, CDR1 is SEHNR and CDR2 is FQNEAQ (reference sequence). The CDR3 totals 14 residues. Trimming removed 4 bases at V and 9 bases at J, with 13 bases between.

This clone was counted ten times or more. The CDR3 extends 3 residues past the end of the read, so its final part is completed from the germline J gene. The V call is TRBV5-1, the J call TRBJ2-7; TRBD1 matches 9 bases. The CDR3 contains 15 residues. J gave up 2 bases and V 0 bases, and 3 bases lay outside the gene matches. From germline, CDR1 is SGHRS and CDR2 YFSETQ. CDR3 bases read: TGCGCCAGCAGCTTGGAGGGGACAGGGCCCTACGAG. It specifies CASSLEGTGPYE. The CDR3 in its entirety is CASSLEGTGPYEQYF.